This record concerns one TCR beta chain sequence. These data are taken from a study of T cells in Graves' hyperthyroidism and ophthalmopathy. RNA transcripts provided the source from which TCR beta CDR3 regions were amplified. In the first-round RT-PCR of the TCR CDR3, the HTBI primer set was used. TCRdb analysed the multiplex PCR reads with MiXCR anew, one entry per CDR3 protein. The table lists hundreds of thousands of distinct CDR3 sequences, approximately 15% of them singletons, with approximately 35% in the top ten. Sample: blood. The clonotype was recovered from a woman in her forties with Graves' ophthalmopathy.

In nucleotides, the CDR3 is TGCAGTGCTAGGGCGGACAGGGATAATTCACCCCTCCACTTT. It codes for CSARADRDNSPLHF. The V call is TRBV20-1, the J call TRBJ1-6, with 8 nucleotides matching TRBD1. Germline lookup yields CDR1 DFQATT and CDR2 SNEGSKA (reference sequence). CDR3 length: 14 residues. The V segment lost 3 bases and the J segment 5 bases; nucleotides outside the gene matches: 3.